The 12 T cell receptor beta chains below come from one sample, sequenced in a study of graft-versus-host responses after intestinal transplantation. The method was immunoSEQ multiplex PCR; TCRdb's version includes in-frame clones alone and lacks a portion of them. The sample has some 31,000 clones, around 90% seen once. The sample in question was PBMCs, obtained about 420 days after intestinal transplantation. The receptors derive from a human patient who received an intestinal transplant, so some T cells may come from the graft donor.

This clone is a singleton in its sample. One end of the junction fails to match germline, which may point to a read error. J is TRBJ2-3 and V is TRBV11-2, with D unclear. Germline V lookup: CDR1 SGHAT, CDR2 FQNNGV. This CDR3 is 16 amino acids long. CDR3 in DNA: TGTGCCAGCAGCTTAGATCCTCTCGGCGACACAGATACGCGGTATTTT. Its protein is CASSLDPLGDTDTRYF.

The CDR3 DNA reads TGTGCCAGCAGCGCCGGGACAGGGGAAATCGGCTACACCTTC. Translated, it gives CASSAGTGEIGYTF. The chain couples TRBV9 to TRBJ1-2; TRBD1 aligns across 10 bases. Germline V gene lookup returns CDR1 SGDLS and CDR2 YYNGEE. This CDR3 region has 14 residues. Trimming removed 3 bases from V and 8 bases from J; junction bases left unmatched: 7.

The chain joins TRBV19 to TRBJ1-5; no definite D call. CDR3 length: 13 amino acids. Trimming removed 6 bases from V and 7 bases from J, with 13 bases in between. From germline, CDR1 is LNHDA and CDR2 SQIVND (reference sequence). The chain's CDR3 is CASSWGMEQPQHF. CDR3 nucleotide sequence: TGTGCCAGTAGCTGGGGAATGGAACAGCCCCAGCATTTT.

For this clone: The sample holds other DNA sequences that translate to the same CDR3. The J gene is TRBJ2-3, the V gene TRBV9; 11 bases match TRBD2. Germline CDR1 and CDR2: SGDLS and YYNGEE. The V gene end was trimmed by 0 bases and the J gene end by 0 bases; junction bases not matched to a gene: 0. The CDR3 loop spans 16 amino acids. CDR3 in amino acids: CASSVGTSGSTDTQYF. In DNA form, the CDR3 reads TGTGCCAGCAGCGTAGGGACTAGCGGGAGCACAGATACGCAGTATTTT. Drawing the rest from reference TRBV9 and TRBJ2-3, the complete variable domain is DSGVTQTPKHLITATGQRVTLRCSPRSGDLSVYWYQQSLDQGLQFLIQYYNGEERAKGNILERFSAQQFPDLHSELNLSSLELGDSALYFCASSVGTSGSTDTQYFGPGTRLTVL.

CDR3 DNA: TGTGCTAGTGAGACGGGACAGTCGGGCTACGAGCAGTACTTC. This sequence encodes CASETGQSGYEQYF. This chain links TRBV12-5 with TRBJ2-7; 7 bases agree with TRBD1. Trimming cost V 7 bases and J 3 bases; bases outside gene matches: 9. The CDR3 consists of 14 residues. Germline CDR1 reads LGHNT; CDR2 reads FRNRAP.

The rearrangement joins TRBV6-5 to TRBJ2-2; D uncertain. The CDR3 is made up of 15 amino acids. Germline V lookup: CDR1 MNHEY, CDR2 SVGAGI. The germline V and J ends were trimmed by 3 bases and 4 bases, with 12 bases remaining between them. As DNA, the CDR3 is TGTGCCAGCAGTTATGGCCCCGGACCCACCGGGGAGCTGTTTTTT. Its protein is CASSYGPGPTGELFF.

The rearrangement uses TRBV28 and TRBJ1-1, with D unresolved. Trimming left V 7 bases short and J 5 bases short, with 14 bases between. This CDR3 comprises 13 residues. Germline lookup yields CDR1 MDHEN and CDR2 SYDVKM. The DNA for the CDR3 is TGTGCCAGCAAAGAGGGCTGGGGAACTGAAGCTTTCTTT. This sequence encodes CASKEGWGTEAFF.

This rearrangement joins TRBV16 to TRBJ1-1, with D possibly matching TRBD1 (5 bases). The V end lost 2 bases, the J end lost 3 bases, and 25 bases lay between the germline ends. Per the germline V gene, CDR1 is KGHSY and CDR2 is FQNENV. CDR3 size: 19 residues. CDR3 protein: CASSQRSGGAGRGDTEAFF. Written as DNA, the CDR3 is TGTGCCAGCAGCCAAAGGTCCGGCGGGGCAGGGAGAGGGGACACTGAAGCTTTCTTT.

The chain has TRBV27 and TRBJ1-6, with 7 bases matching TRBD1. The CDR3 spans 13 residues. The junction had 5 bases not matched to a gene; V was cut back by 6 bases and J by 9 bases. Germline CDR1 MNHEY, CDR2 SMNVEV (reference sequence). CDR3 nucleotides: TGTGCCAGCAGGCTAACAGGGGTTTCACCCCTCCACTTT. This translates into CASRLTGVSPLHF.

The chain has TRBV28 and TRBJ2-7, with a possible D match to TRBD2 (6 bases). The CDR3 spans 15 residues. Trimming removed 6 bases from V and 4 bases from J, with 19 bases in between. Germline V gene data show CDR1 as MDHEN and CDR2 as SYDVKM. CDR3 region: CASSPFVLARYEQYF. DNA of the CDR3: TGTGCCAGCAGCCCCTTTGTTCTAGCGCGGTACGAGCAGTACTTC.

This rearrangement joins TRBV7-9 to TRBJ2-3; 9 nucleotides match TRBD2. CDR3 length: 12 amino acids. CDR1 SEHNR and CDR2 FQNEAQ come from the germline V gene (reference sequence). With V trimmed by 8 bases and J by 6 bases, 3 bases remained unmatched. The CDR3 sequence: CASLLAGDTQYF. For the CDR3, the DNA is TGTGCCAGCCTGCTAGCGGGGGATACGCAGTATTTT.

This clone has more than one count but fewer than ten. The chain couples TRBV10-3 to TRBJ2-3; 11 positions agree with TRBD2. Germline CDR1 and CDR2: ENHRY and SYGVKD. The CDR3 contains 15 residues. The junction had 5 bases not matched to a gene; V was cut back by 5 bases and J by 4 bases. The CDR3 coding sequence is TGTGCCATCAGTCTTAGCGGGGGGGCATCAGATACGCAGTATTTT. It translates to CAISLSGGASDTQYF.